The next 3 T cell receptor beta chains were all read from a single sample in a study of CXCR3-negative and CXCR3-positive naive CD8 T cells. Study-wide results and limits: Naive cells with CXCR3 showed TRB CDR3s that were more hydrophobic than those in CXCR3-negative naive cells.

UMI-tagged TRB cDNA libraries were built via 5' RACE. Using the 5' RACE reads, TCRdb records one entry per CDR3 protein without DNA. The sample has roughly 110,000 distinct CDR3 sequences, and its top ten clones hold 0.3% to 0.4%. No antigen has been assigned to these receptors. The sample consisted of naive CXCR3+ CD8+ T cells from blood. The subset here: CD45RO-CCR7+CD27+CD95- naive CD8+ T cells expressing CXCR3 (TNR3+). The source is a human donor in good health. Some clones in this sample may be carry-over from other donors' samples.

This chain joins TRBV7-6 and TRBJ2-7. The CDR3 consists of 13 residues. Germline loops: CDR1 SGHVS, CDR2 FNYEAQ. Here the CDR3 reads CASSGHLSYEQYF. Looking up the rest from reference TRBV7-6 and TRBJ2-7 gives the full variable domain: GAGVSQSPRYKVTKRGQDVALRCDPISGHVSLYWYRQALGQGPEFLTYFNYEAQQDKSGLPNDRFSAERPEGSISTLTIQRTEQRDSAMYRCASSGHLSYEQYFGPGTRLTVT.

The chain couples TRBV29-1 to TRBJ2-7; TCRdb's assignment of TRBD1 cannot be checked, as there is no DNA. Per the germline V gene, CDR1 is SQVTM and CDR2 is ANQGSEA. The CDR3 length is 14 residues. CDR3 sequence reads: CSVDGTGEGYEQYF.

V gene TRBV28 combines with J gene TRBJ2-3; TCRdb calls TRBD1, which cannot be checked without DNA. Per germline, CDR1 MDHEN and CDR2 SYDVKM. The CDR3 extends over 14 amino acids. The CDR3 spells CATTGGVSTDTQYF.